The clone carrying this TCR beta chain showed up many times. Its antigen is unidentified. Other DNA sequences in the sample encode the same CDR3. Some clones are missing from TCRdb's copy, which holds only in-frame ones; the method was immunoSEQ multiplex PCR. The table lists around 530,000 clones, around 76% of them singletons. The data originate from a study of shared clonotypes between healthy human individuals. Overall study results and limits: Donor scarcity curtailed the genetic and exposure-history diversity represented herein.

Donors comprised only Caucasian adults living in Nashville, Tennessee. Per the germline V gene, CDR1 is SQVTM and CDR2 is ANQGSEA. This CDR3 comprises 13 residues. V dropped 6 bases and J dropped 3 bases, with 14 bases sitting between them. The origin of this receptor is a woman aged 40-49 years in good health. Some clones in this sample may be carry-over from other donors' samples. The sequenced material came from PBMCs. The genes are TRBV29-1 and TRBJ1-1; perhaps TRBD1 as D (5 bases). CDR3 region: CSVQPDTYTEAFF. The CDR3, as DNA: TGCAGCGTACAGCCGGACACCTACACTGAAGCTTTCTTT.